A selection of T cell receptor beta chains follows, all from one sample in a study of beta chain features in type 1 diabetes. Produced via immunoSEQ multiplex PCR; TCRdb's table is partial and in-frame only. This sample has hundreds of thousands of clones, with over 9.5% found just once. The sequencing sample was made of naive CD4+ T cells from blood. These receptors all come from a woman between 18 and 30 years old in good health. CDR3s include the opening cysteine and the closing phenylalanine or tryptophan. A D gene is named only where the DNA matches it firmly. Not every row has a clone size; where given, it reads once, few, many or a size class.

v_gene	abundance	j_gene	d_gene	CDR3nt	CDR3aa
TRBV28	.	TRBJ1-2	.	TGTGCCACAGGAACCGAGACAGGACTCTATGGCTACACCTTC	CATGTETGLYGYTF
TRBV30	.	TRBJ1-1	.	TGTGCCTTGAGTGTACACGGGAACACTGAAGCTTTCTTT	CALSVHGNTEAFF
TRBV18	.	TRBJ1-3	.	TGTGCCAGCCATATCAGCTCTGGAAACACCATATATTTT	CASHISSGNTIYF
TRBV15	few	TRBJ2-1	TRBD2	TGTGCCACAGCCCGGGCTAGCGGGTGGAATGAGCAGTTCTTC	CATARASGWNEQFF
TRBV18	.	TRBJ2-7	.	TGTGCCAGCTCACCAGAAGGCCTCAACTACGAGCAGTACTTC	CASSPEGLNYEQYF
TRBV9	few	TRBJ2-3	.	TGTGCCAGCAGCGTAGGGATAGATACGCAGTATTTT	CASSVGIDTQYF
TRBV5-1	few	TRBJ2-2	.	TGCGCCAGCAGTTCGGACCCTACCGGGGAGCTGTTTTTT	CASSSDPTGELFF
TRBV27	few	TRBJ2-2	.	TGTGCCAGCAGTTTATCCCTTCTAGCGAACACCGGGGAGCTGTTTTTT	CASSLSLLANTGELFF
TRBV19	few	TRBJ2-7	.	TGTGCCAGTAGTATCGCTCGATTCTACGAGCAGTACTTC	CASSIARFYEQYF
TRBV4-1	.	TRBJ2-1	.	TGCGCCAGCAGCCGATTACCGACTTCGATAGTGGGGTCCTACAATGAGCAGTTCTTC	CASSRLPTSIVGSYNEQFF
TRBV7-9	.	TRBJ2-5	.	TGTGCCAGCAGCTTAGCTGGGGCCCAAGAGACCCAGTACTTC	CASSLAGAQETQYF
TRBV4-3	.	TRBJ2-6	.	TGCGCCAGCAGCCAAGAGGCCACCAACTCTGGGGCCAACGTCCTGACTTTC	CASSQEATNSGANVLTF
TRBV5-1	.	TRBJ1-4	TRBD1	TGCGCCAGCAGGGGGGACAGCGAATTTGCAACTAATGAAAAACTGTTTTTT	CASRGDSEFATNEKLFF
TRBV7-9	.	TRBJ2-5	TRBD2	TGTGCCAGCAGCTTAGTAACTAGCGGGCAGTTACAAGAGACCCAGTACTTC	CASSLVTSGQLQETQYF
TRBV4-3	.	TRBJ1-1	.	TGCGCCAGCAGCCAAGGGGTAGGGAGGACTGAAGCTTTCTTT	CASSQGVGRTEAFF
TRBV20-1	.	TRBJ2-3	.	TGCAGTGCTCCCAGAACGGATACGCAGTATTTT	CSAPRTDTQYF
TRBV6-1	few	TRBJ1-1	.	TGTGCCAGCAGTGCCCGACTCCTTACCCAGGGGCAGCCTGAAGCTTTCTTT	CASSARLLTQGQPEAFF
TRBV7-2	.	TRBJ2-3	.	TGTGCCAGCAGCTTAGGGGCGGGGGCCGGAGCCGATACGCAGTATTTT	CASSLGAGAGADTQYF
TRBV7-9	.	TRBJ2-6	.	TGTGCCAGGCCCAAGGGTTCAGGCTCTGGGGCCAACGTCCTGACTTTC	CARPKGSGSGANVLTF
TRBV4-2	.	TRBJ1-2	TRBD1	TGTGCCAGCCGGAGGGACAGGGTGGCGAACTATGGCTACACCTTC	CASRRDRVANYGYTF
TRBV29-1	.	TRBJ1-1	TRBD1	TGCAGCGTCGCAGGGGGGAACACTGAAGCTTTCTTT	CSVAGGNTEAFF
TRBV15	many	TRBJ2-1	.	TGTGCCACCAGCAGAGATAGGCTAGGGATTGAGCAGTTCTTC	CATSRDRLGIEQFF
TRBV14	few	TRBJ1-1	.	TGTGCCAGCAGCCATAGAGGGAGGGTAAGAGACACTGAAGCTTTCTTT	CASSHRGRVRDTEAFF
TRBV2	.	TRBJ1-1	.	TGTGCCAGCAGTGAGCAGGTGGGCGCTGAAGCTTTCTTT	CASSEQVGAEAFF
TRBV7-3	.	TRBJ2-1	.	TGTGCCAGCAGCTCAATGCCAGGGTCCAATGAGCAGTTCTTC	CASSSMPGSNEQFF
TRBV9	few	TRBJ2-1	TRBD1	TGTGCCAGCAGCCCGACAGGGAGCTCCTACAATGAGCAGTTCTTC	CASSPTGSSYNEQFF
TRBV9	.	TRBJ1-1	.	TGTGCCAGCAGCGGAGGACAGCTGAACACTGAAGCTTTCTTT	CASSGGQLNTEAFF
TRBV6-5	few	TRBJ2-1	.	TGTGCCAGCTCAATTGGACGGGAGCAGTTCTTC	CASSIGREQFF
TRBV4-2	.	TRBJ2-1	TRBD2	TGTGCCAGCAGCCAAGAAGGGCTAGCGGGCCTCAATGAGCAGTTCTTC	CASSQEGLAGLNEQFF
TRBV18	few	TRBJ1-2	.	TGTGCCAGCTCACTTCACATCGAGGAGGGCTACACCTTC	CASSLHIEEGYTF
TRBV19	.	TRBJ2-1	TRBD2	TGTGCCAGTAGTATAGCTAGCGGGAGGGCCACGGCCTACAATGAGCAGTTCTTC	CASSIASGRATAYNEQFF
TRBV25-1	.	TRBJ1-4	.	TGTGCCAGCGCCGGGTCAGCCGGTGAAAAACTGTTTTTT	CASAGSAGEKLFF
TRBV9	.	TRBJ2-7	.	TGTGCCAGCAGCGTAGGGACAGGAGGGAGCTCCTACGAGCAGTACTTC	CASSVGTGGSSYEQYF
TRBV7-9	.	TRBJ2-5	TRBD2	TGTGCCAGCAGCTCCCACGGGACTAGCGGGAGCGAGACCCAGTACTTC	CASSSHGTSGSETQYF
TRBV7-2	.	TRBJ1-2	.	TGTGCCAGCAGCCATCGGTCAACCGTCTATGGCTACACCTTC	CASSHRSTVYGYTF
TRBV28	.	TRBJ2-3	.	TGTGCCAGCCGCGTGAGACGGGGGAGCACAGATACGCAGTATTTT	CASRVRRGSTDTQYF
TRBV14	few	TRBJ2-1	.	TGTGCCAGCAGCTCGTGGGGGACCTCCTACAATGAGCAGTTCTTC	CASSSWGTSYNEQFF
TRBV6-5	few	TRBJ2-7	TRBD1	TGTGCCAGCAGGTACAGGGGGCACCCAAACGAGCAGTACTTC	CASRYRGHPNEQYF
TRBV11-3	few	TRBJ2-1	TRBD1	TGTGCCAGCAGCTTAGAGGCCCGGACAGGTAACAATGAGCAGTTCTTC	CASSLEARTGNNEQFF
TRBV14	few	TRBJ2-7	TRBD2	TGTGCCAGCAGCCTCGAGGGCGGGAGCTCCTACGAGCAGTACTTC	CASSLEGGSSYEQYF
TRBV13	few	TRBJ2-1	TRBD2	TGTGCCAGCAGCTTAAGGCATAAGGAGGCGGGAGTATTTGAGCAGTTCTTC	CASSLRHKEAGVFEQFF
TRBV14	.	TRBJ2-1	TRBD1	TGTGCCAGCAGCTCGGACAGGGGGAATGAGCAGTTCTTC	CASSSDRGNEQFF
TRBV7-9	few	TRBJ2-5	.	TGTGCCAGCACGGCCACTAAAGAGACCCAGTACTTC	CASTATKETQYF
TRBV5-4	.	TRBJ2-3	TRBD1	TGTGCCAGCAGCCCATCCGGGACAGGGGGCTCGGATACGCAGTATTTT	CASSPSGTGGSDTQYF
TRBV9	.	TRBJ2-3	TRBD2	TGTGCCAGCAGCCTTAAACCGGGACTAGCGAACGGAGCAGATACGCAGTATTTT	CASSLKPGLANGADTQYF
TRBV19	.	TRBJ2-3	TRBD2	TGTGCCAGTAGTACCCTAGTCGGGGCAGCGGGAGGATTCGTCACAGATACGCAGTATTTT	CASSTLVGAAGGFVTDTQYF
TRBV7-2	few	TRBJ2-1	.	TGTGCCAGCAGCCAGCTGGGACGGCTTTACAATGAGCAGTTCTTC	CASSQLGRLYNEQFF
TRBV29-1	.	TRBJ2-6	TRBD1	TGCAGCGCCGCCGACAGGGGGCGATCTGGGGCCAACGTCCTGACTTTC	CSAADRGRSGANVLTF
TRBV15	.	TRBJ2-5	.	TGTGCCACCAGCAGAGGCGGAGAGACCCAGTACTTC	CATSRGGETQYF
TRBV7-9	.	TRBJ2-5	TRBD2	TGTGCCAGCAGCTTGGGACTAGCGAGAGAGACCCAGTACTTC	CASSLGLARETQYF
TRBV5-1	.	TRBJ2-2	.	TGCGCCAGCAGCTTGGTCCCCAGGATGGACACCGGGGAGCTGTTTTTT	CASSLVPRMDTGELFF
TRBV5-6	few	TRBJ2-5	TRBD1	TGTGCCAGCAGCATAGGGACAGAAGAGACCCAGTACTTC	CASSIGTEETQYF
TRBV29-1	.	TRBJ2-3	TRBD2	TGCAGCGGTCGGGCGGGAGGGCCAGATACGCAGTATTTT	CSGRAGGPDTQYF
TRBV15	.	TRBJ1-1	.	TGTGCCACCAGCAGAGATACGGGGGGAGGCACTGAAGCTTTCTTT	CATSRDTGGGTEAFF
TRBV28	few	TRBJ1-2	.	TGTGCCAGCAGGCGGGACAACGACTATGGCTACACCTTC	CASRRDNDYGYTF
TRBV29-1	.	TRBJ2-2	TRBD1	TGCAGCGTTACGGGACAGGGTGGGACCGGGGAGCTGTTTTTT	CSVTGQGGTGELFF
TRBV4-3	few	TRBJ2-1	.	TGCGCCAGCAGCCAAGTTGGCTCCAGCTCCTACAATGAGCAGTTCTTC	CASSQVGSSSYNEQFF
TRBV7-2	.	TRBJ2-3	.	TGTGCCAGCAGCAAATTTGCAGATACGCAGTATTTT	CASSKFADTQYF